Here is one TCR beta chain with its context. The antigen remains undetermined. Germline V CDR1 and CDR2: SGHNT, YENEEA. The CDR3 length is 15 residues. This specimen belongs to a study of CXCR3-negative and CXCR3-positive naive CD8 T cells. Overall study results and limits: Naive subsets displayed similar surface CD5, and TCR strength was inferred from TRB CDR3 properties.

Researchers prepared the TRB cDNA libraries using 5' RACE with UMI labels. TCRdb re-called the 5' RACE reads; one entry per CDR3 protein, DNA not given. The sample includes over 80,000 distinct CDR3 sequences. The chain links TRBV11-3 to TRBJ2-1; there is no DNA to check the TCRdb D call of TRBD1. This TCR derives from a human donor in good health. Some clones in this sample may be carry-over from other donors' samples. The specimen sequenced was naive CXCR3- CD8+ T cells from blood. The subset is: CD45RO-CCR7+CD27+CD95- naive CD8+ T cells lacking CXCR3 (TNR3-). This CDR3 is CASSLPGNQGNEQFF.